Sequencing of this T cell receptor (beta chain) was carried out in a study of shared clonotypes between healthy human individuals. As for the study in general: Plates per donor: three CD4 naive, three CD4 memory, two CD8 naive, one CD8 memory.

General study findings and limits: Having only a few donors restricted how much genetic and exposure-history diversity was captured. Naive subsets generally exceeded memory subsets in estimated richness.

Clones were sequenced by immunoSEQ multiplex PCR, and TCRdb holds only the in-frame ones, with some missing. This sample carries 90,000 to 150,000 clones, more than 65% of them seen once, and the ten largest clones take roughly a quarter. Concerning this clone: Its antigen is unknown.

Looked up from germline, CDR1 is ENHRY and CDR2 is SYGVKD. The CDR3 contains 15 residues. V lost 10 bases and J lost 4; bases outside the gene matches: 13. The V and J genes are TRBV10-3 and TRBJ1-2, with 9 bases identical to TRBD1. The sequencing input was memory CD8+ T cells sorted from blood. Described subset: CD45RO+ cells pooled with CCR7-negative TemRA cells. This TCR came from a woman aged 25 to 39 in good health. In nucleotides, the CDR3 is TGTGCCACAGGGACAGGGAGGTGGAACACCTATGGCTACACCTTC. As protein: CATGTGRWNTYGYTF.